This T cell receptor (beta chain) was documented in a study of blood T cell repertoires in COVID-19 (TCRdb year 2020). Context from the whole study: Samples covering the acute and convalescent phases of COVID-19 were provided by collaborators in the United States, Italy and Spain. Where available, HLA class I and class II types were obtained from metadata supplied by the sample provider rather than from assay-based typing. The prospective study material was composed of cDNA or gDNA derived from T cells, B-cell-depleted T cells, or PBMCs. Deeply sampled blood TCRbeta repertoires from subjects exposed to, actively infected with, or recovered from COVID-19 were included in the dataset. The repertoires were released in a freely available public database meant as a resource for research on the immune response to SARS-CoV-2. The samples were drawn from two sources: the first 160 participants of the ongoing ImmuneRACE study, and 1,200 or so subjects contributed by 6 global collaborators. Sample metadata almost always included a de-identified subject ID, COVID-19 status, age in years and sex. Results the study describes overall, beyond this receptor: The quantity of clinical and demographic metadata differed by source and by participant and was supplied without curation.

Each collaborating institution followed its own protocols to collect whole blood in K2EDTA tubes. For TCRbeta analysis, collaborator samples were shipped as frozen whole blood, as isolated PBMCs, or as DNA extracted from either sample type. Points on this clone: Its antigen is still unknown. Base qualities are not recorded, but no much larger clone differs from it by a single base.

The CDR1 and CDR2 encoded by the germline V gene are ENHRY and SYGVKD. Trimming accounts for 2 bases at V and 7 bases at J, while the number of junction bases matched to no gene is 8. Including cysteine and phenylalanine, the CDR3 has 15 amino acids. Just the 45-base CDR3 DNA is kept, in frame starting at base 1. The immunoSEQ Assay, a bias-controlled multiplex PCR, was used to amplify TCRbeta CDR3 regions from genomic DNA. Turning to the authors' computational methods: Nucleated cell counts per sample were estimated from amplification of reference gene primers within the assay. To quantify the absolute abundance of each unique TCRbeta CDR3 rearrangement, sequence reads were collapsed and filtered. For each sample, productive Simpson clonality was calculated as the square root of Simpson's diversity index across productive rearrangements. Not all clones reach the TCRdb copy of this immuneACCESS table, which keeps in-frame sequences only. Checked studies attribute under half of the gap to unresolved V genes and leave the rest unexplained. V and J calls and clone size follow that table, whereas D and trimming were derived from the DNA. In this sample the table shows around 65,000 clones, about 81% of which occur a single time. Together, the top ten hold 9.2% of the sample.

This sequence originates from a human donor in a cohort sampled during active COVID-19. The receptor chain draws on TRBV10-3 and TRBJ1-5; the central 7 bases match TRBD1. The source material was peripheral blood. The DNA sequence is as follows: TGTGCCATCAGTGAGACAGGGGAATATTGGCAGCCCCAGCATTTT. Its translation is CAISETGEYWQPQHF.